These T cell receptor beta chains were read from a single sample in a study of T-cell memory formation after mild COVID-19. TCRdb reprocessed the 5' RACE reads with MiXCR, giving one entry per CDR3 protein. The sample has about 180,000 distinct CDR3 sequences; about 18% are singletons. Sequences were obtained from PBMCs or a T cell subset sorted from them (not recorded which). Receptors were obtained from a young man who had mild COVID-19 (a few samples of this study predate the infection). Cell type and time point are not known. CDR3s include the opening cysteine and the closing phenylalanine or tryptophan. A D gene is named only where the DNA matches it firmly. Rows give clone size only sometimes, using once, few, many, or a class for an expanded clone.

cdr3_length: 14; j_call: TRBJ1-4; clone_size: -; v_call: TRBV5-1; d_call: -; cdr3_aa: CASRGDPGDEKLFF; cdr3_nt: TGCGCCAGCAGAGGGGACCCGGGTGACGAAAAACTGTTTTTT
cdr3_length: 18; j_call: TRBJ2-3; clone_size: -; v_call: TRBV2; d_call: -; cdr3_aa: CASSYTPGGLTHRDTQYF; cdr3_nt: TGTGCCAGCAGCTATACTCCTGGGGGCCTGACGCACAGAGATACGCAGTATTTT
cdr3_length: 15; j_call: TRBJ2-6; clone_size: -; v_call: TRBV10-3; d_call: -; cdr3_aa: CAISVGSSGANVLTF; cdr3_nt: TGTGCCATCAGTGTGGGGAGCTCTGGGGCCAACGTCCTGACTTTC
cdr3_length: 15; j_call: TRBJ1-2; clone_size: -; v_call: TRBV12-3/TRBV12-4; d_call: -; cdr3_aa: CASSFAGFEDYGYTF; cdr3_nt: TGTGCCAGCAGTTTCGCAGGGTTTGAAGACTATGGCTACACCTTC
cdr3_length: 15; j_call: TRBJ2-7; clone_size: few; v_call: TRBV21-1; d_call: -; cdr3_aa: CASSTSGTATYEQYF; cdr3_nt: TGTGCCAGCAGCACCTCCGGGACAGCCACCTACGAGCAGTACTTC
cdr3_length: 18; j_call: TRBJ2-1; clone_size: -; v_call: TRBV5-1; d_call: TRBD1; cdr3_aa: CASSKRLGQLNSYNEQFF; cdr3_nt: TGCGCCAGCAGCAAGCGCTTGGGACAGCTAAACTCCTACAATGAGCAGTTCTTC
cdr3_length: 15; j_call: TRBJ2-5; clone_size: -; v_call: TRBV12-3/TRBV12-4; d_call: -; cdr3_aa: CASSRAQGFQETQYF; cdr3_nt: TGTGCCAGCAGTCGAGCACAGGGTTTCCAAGAGACCCAGTACTTC
cdr3_length: 18; j_call: TRBJ2-5; clone_size: few; v_call: TRBV27; d_call: TRBD2; cdr3_aa: CASSPGLAGGPREETQYF; cdr3_nt: TGTGCCAGCAGTCCGGGACTAGCGGGGGGGCCAAGGGAAGAGACCCAGTACTTC
cdr3_length: 13; j_call: TRBJ2-5; clone_size: -; v_call: TRBV6-5; d_call: -; cdr3_aa: CASSWDGQETQYF; cdr3_nt: TGTGCCAGCAGTTGGGACGGTCAAGAGACCCAGTACTTC
cdr3_length: 15; j_call: TRBJ2-1; clone_size: -; v_call: TRBV5-1; d_call: -; cdr3_aa: CASSPVLTRYNEQFF; cdr3_nt: TGCGCCAGCAGCCCCGTCCTGACCCGATACAATGAGCAGTTCTTC
cdr3_length: 15; j_call: TRBJ2-3; clone_size: few; v_call: TRBV5-4; d_call: -; cdr3_aa: CASRREQGKSDTQYF; cdr3_nt: TGTGCCAGCAGAAGGGAACAGGGAAAATCAGATACGCAGTATTTT
cdr3_length: 15; j_call: TRBJ2-3; clone_size: -; v_call: TRBV5-1; d_call: -; cdr3_aa: CASSPTGGHTDTQYF; cdr3_nt: TGCGCCAGCAGCCCAACGGGGGGACACACAGATACGCAGTATTTT
cdr3_length: 13; j_call: TRBJ2-4; clone_size: many; v_call: TRBV20-1; d_call: -; cdr3_aa: CSGIGSAKNIQYF; cdr3_nt: TGCAGTGGCATTGGGTCAGCCAAAAACATTCAGTACTTC
cdr3_length: 15; j_call: TRBJ2-3; clone_size: many; v_call: TRBV18; d_call: -; cdr3_aa: CASSPPRGGPDTQYF; cdr3_nt: TGTGCCAGCTCACCACCGAGGGGAGGCCCAGATACGCAGTATTTT
cdr3_length: 15; j_call: TRBJ2-2; clone_size: -; v_call: TRBV11-3; d_call: -; cdr3_aa: CASSFDGANTGELFF; cdr3_nt: TGTGCCAGCAGTTTCGACGGCGCGAACACCGGGGAGCTGTTTTTT
cdr3_length: 16; j_call: TRBJ2-2; clone_size: -; v_call: TRBV6-5; d_call: TRBD1; cdr3_aa: CASTPPGQGDGGELFF; cdr3_nt: TGTGCCAGCACGCCCCCGGGACAGGGAGACGGCGGGGAGCTGTTTTTT
cdr3_length: 14; j_call: TRBJ1-5; clone_size: few; v_call: TRBV12-3/TRBV12-4; d_call: -; cdr3_aa: CASATRDGNQPQHF; cdr3_nt: TGTGCCAGCGCTACCCGGGACGGCAATCAGCCCCAGCATTTT
cdr3_length: 14; j_call: TRBJ2-1; clone_size: -; v_call: TRBV28; d_call: -; cdr3_aa: CASSLAGSRDEQFF; cdr3_nt: TGTGCCAGCAGTTTAGCCGGGAGTCGGGATGAGCAGTTCTTC
cdr3_length: 14; j_call: TRBJ2-3; clone_size: few; v_call: TRBV3-1; d_call: -; cdr3_aa: CASSLDSVTDTQYF; cdr3_nt: TGTGCCAGCAGCTTGGACAGTGTCACAGATACGCAGTATTTT
cdr3_length: 15; j_call: TRBJ1-4; clone_size: -; v_call: TRBV4-3; d_call: -; cdr3_aa: CASSQQQGRSEKLFF; cdr3_nt: TGCGCCAGCAGCCAACAACAGGGACGTAGTGAAAAACTGTTTTTT
cdr3_length: 16; j_call: TRBJ1-1; clone_size: few; v_call: TRBV7-9; d_call: -; cdr3_aa: CASSLAVWGSRIEAFF; cdr3_nt: TGTGCCAGCAGCTTAGCGGTATGGGGGTCCAGGATTGAAGCTTTCTTT
cdr3_length: 12; j_call: TRBJ1-1; clone_size: few; v_call: TRBV29-1; d_call: TRBD1; cdr3_aa: CSVGDRNTEAFF; cdr3_nt: TGCAGCGTTGGGGACAGGAACACTGAAGCTTTCTTT
cdr3_length: 13; j_call: TRBJ2-5; clone_size: -; v_call: TRBV13; d_call: -; cdr3_aa: CASSRTFKETQYF; cdr3_nt: TGTGCCAGCAGCCGGACTTTCAAAGAGACCCAGTACTTC
cdr3_length: 16; j_call: TRBJ2-1; clone_size: few; v_call: TRBV5-1; d_call: TRBD2; cdr3_aa: CASSLALTGGPDEQFF; cdr3_nt: TGCGCCAGCAGCTTGGCTTTGACGGGGGGGCCTGATGAGCAGTTCTTC
cdr3_length: 14; j_call: TRBJ2-1; clone_size: -; v_call: TRBV5-1; d_call: -; cdr3_aa: CASRRESSYNEQFF; cdr3_nt: TGCGCCAGCAGAAGAGAGAGCTCCTACAATGAGCAGTTCTTC
cdr3_length: 13; j_call: TRBJ1-1; clone_size: few; v_call: TRBV7-2; d_call: -; cdr3_aa: CASSPGTDREAFF; cdr3_nt: TGTGCCAGCAGCCCGGGGACGGATAGAGAAGCTTTCTTT
cdr3_length: 14; j_call: TRBJ2-7; clone_size: few; v_call: TRBV4-1; d_call: TRBD1; cdr3_aa: CASSHPGQAYEQYF; cdr3_nt: TGCGCCAGCAGCCACCCGGGACAGGCCTACGAGCAGTACTTC
cdr3_length: 13; j_call: TRBJ2-3; clone_size: -; v_call: TRBV30; d_call: -; cdr3_aa: CAWSAGAGDTQYF; cdr3_nt: TGTGCCTGGAGTGCAGGGGCGGGAGATACGCAGTATTTT
cdr3_length: 17; j_call: TRBJ1-1; clone_size: -; v_call: TRBV12-3/TRBV12-4; d_call: -; cdr3_aa: CASMTGTSRLLNTEAFF; cdr3_nt: TGTGCCAGCATGACCGGGACTTCCCGCCTCTTGAACACTGAAGCTTTCTTT
cdr3_length: 15; j_call: TRBJ1-4; clone_size: few; v_call: TRBV5-1; d_call: TRBD1; cdr3_aa: CASSFRDRVGEKLFF; cdr3_nt: TGCGCCAGCAGCTTCCGGGACAGGGTCGGTGAAAAACTGTTTTTT
cdr3_length: 19; j_call: TRBJ1-4; clone_size: few; v_call: TRBV15; d_call: -; cdr3_aa: CATSRSIGRGTGENEKLFF; cdr3_nt: TGTGCCACCAGCAGGTCTATAGGCCGGGGCACGGGCGAGAATGAAAAACTGTTTTTT